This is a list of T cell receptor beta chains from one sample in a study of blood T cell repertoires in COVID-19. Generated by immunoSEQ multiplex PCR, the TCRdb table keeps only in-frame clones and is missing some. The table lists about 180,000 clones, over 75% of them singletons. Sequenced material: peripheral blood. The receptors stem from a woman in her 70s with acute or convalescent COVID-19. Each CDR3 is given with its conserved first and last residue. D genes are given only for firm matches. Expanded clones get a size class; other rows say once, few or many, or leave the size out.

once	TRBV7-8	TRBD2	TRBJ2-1	CASSWMGLAGTYNEQFF	TGTGCCAGCAGCTGGATGGGACTAGCGGGGACCTACAATGAGCAGTTCTTC
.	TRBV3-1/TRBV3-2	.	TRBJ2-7	CASSLRQSSYEQYF	TGTGCCAGCAGCTTAAGACAGAGCTCCTACGAGCAGTACTTC
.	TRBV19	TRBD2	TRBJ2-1	CASSGQRGVYNEQFF	TGTGCCAGTAGTGGTCAGCGGGGGGTATACAATGAGCAGTTCTTC
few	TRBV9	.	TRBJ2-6	CASSVGPSQLPGANVLTF	TGTGCCAGCAGCGTAGGCCCTAGCCAGCTCCCTGGGGCCAACGTCCTGACTTTC
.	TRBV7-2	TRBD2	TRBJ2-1	CASSSGLAGVQFF	TGTGCCAGCAGCTCGGGACTAGCGGGAGTGCAGTTCTTC
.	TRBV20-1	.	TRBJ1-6	CSARSEGPLHF	TGCAGTGCTAGATCGGAGGGTCCCCTCCACTTT
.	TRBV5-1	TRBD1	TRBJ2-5	CASSLAGQAKETQYF	TGCGCCAGCAGCTTGGCCGGACAGGCTAAAGAGACCCAGTACTTC
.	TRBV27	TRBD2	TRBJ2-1	CASSLSRALAGVQNEQFF	TGTGCCAGCAGTTTATCCCGAGCCTTAGCGGGAGTTCAGAATGAGCAGTTCTTC
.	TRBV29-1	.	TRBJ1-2	CSVGVETRGYGYTF	TGCAGCGTTGGTGTCGAGACCCGGGGCTATGGCTACACCTTC
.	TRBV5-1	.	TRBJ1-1	CASSLAGGQGAFF	TGCGCCAGCAGCTTGGCCGGGGGGCAAGGAGCTTTCTTT
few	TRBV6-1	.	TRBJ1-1	CASSERGSTEAFF	TGTGCCAGCAGTGAAAGGGGGAGCACTGAAGCTTTCTTT
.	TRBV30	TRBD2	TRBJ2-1	CAWRRLAGNEQFF	TGTGCCTGGAGGCGACTAGCTGGCAATGAGCAGTTCTTC
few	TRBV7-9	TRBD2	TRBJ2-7	CASSSGGLAGARSYEQYF	TGTGCCAGCAGCTCTGGGGGACTAGCGGGAGCAAGGTCCTACGAGCAGTACTTC
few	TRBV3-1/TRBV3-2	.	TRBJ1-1	CASSQDLGFTEAFF	TGTGCCAGCAGCCAAGATCTAGGCTTTACTGAAGCTTTCTTT
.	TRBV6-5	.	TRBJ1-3	CASSGGHSGNTIYF	TGTGCCAGCAGCGGGGGTCACTCTGGAAACACCATATATTTT
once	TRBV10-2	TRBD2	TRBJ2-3	CASRAGTSIDTQYF	TGCGCCAGCAGAGCCGGGACTAGCATAGATACGCAGTATTTT
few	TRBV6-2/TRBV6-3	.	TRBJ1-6	CASSWNRQNSPLHF	TGTGCCAGCAGTTGGAACAGACAGAATTCACCCCTCCACTTT
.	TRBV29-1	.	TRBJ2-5	CSGEDQETQYF	TGCAGCGGAGAAGACCAAGAGACCCAGTACTTC
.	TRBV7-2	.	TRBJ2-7	CASSWAKTYEQYF	TGTGCCAGCAGCTGGGCTAAGACCTACGAGCAGTACTTC
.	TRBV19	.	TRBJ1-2	CASNGFNGYTF	TGTGCCAGTAACGGGTTCAATGGCTACACCTTC